This T cell receptor (beta chain) was sequenced during a study of HIV-infected patients and healthy controls. Study-level findings and limits: Healthy controls carried many MAIT alpha-chain CDR3s, while HIV+ repertoires had few. Compared with healthy controls, HIV-infected patients showed less CDR3 sharing between individuals.

All unsorted peripheral T cells were captured because whole blood was used without fractionation. About 550 ng RNA was reverse transcribed with alpha and beta constant-region primers. Separate chain-specific third strand synthesis with multiplexing indices produced the alpha and beta libraries. One primer pair amplified all rearrangements per chain; each cDNA got molecular barcodes. An approximately 23-cycle PCR with P5s and P7 primers followed a short adapter-adding first PCR. TCRdb independently ran MiXCR on the 5' RACE reads; one entry per CDR3 protein. The sample comprises almost 4,500 distinct CDR3 sequences, about 8.2% of which are singletons, and more than 25% rests with the top ten. This clonotype came up a few times. Its antigen is still unknown. This clonotype was sampled from an adult with HIV infection. Sequenced here: blood, sampled before antiretroviral therapy.

The CDR3 DNA reads as TGTGCCAGCAGCTTAACCCCAAGCGGTACGCAGTATTTT. This gives the protein CASSLTPSGTQYF. The chain recombines TRBV7-3 with TRBJ2-3, with TRBD2 as a possible D gene (5 bases). From germline, CDR1 is SGHTA and CDR2 FQGTGA. Trimming shortened V by 0 bases and J by 8 bases, and 9 bases separated the two germline ends. The length of the CDR3 is 13 residues.